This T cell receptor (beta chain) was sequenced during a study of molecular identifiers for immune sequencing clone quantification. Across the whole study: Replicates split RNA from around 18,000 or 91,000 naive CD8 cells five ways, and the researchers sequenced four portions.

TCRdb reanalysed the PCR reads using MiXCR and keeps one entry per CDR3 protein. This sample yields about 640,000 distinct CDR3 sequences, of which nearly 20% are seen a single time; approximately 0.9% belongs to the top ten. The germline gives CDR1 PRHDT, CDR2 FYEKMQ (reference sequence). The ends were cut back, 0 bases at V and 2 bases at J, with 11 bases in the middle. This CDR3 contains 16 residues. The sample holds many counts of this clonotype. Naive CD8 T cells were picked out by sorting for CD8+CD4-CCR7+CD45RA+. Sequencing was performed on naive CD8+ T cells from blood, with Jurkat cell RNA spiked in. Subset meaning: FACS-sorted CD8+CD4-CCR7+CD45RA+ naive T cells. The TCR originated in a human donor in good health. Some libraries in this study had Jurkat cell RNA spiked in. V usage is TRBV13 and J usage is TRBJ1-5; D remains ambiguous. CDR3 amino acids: CASSLGSGMGNQPQHF. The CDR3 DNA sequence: TGTGCCAGCAGCTTAGGTTCGGGGATGGGCAATCAGCCCCAGCATTTT.